Below are 24 T cell receptor beta chains sequenced from a single sample in a study of T cells in Graves' hyperthyroidism and ophthalmopathy. Amplification yielded TCR beta CDR3 regions, with RNA transcripts as the source. During a first-round RT-PCR of the TCR CDR3, the HTBI primer set was used. TCRdb recomputed calls from the multiplex PCR reads with MiXCR, one row per CDR3 protein. The profile shows 250,000 to 400,000 distinct CDR3 sequences, around 15% of them singletons. Sample: blood. Source of these receptors: a woman in her thirties or forties with Graves' ophthalmopathy.

The chain has TRBV20-1 and TRBJ2-3, with D maybe TRBD2 (5 bases). The V and J ends lost 6 bases and 11 bases respectively, with 15 bases between them. CDR1 and CDR2 from the germline V gene are DFQATT and SNEGSKA (reference sequence). This CDR3 is 11 amino acids long. This CDR3 reads CSAPDFDGQYF. The CDR3 nucleotides are TGCAGTGCCCCGGACTTCGACGGGCAGTATTTT.

This chain links TRBV7-9 with TRBJ1-5; D gene uncertain. This CDR3 has 13 residues. The germline V gene encodes CDR1 SEHNR and CDR2 FQNEAQ (reference sequence). Between the trimmed V and J ends, which lost 4 bases and 6 bases, there was a span of 10 bases. This chain's CDR3 is CASSSPLCQPQHF. As DNA, the CDR3 is TGTGCCAGCAGCTCCCCCCTGTGTCAGCCCCAGCATTTT. The full variable domain, with the rest looked up from reference TRBV7-9 and TRBJ1-5, is DTGVSQNPRHKITKRGQNVTFRCDPISEHNRLYWYRQTLGQGPEFLTYFQNEAQLEKSRLLSDRFSAERPKGSFSTLEIQRTEQGDSAMYLCASSSPLCQPQHFGDGTRLSIL.

This clonotype was observed at least ten times. The V call is TRBV20-1, the J call TRBJ2-1, with a tentative D call TRBD1 (6 bases). With 8 bases removed from V and 6 bases from J, the gap between germline ends came to 17 bases. Looked up from germline, CDR1 is DFQATT and CDR2 is SNEGSKA (reference sequence). The CDR3 consists of 13 residues. The CDR3 here is CSTITVGANEQFF. The CDR3 bases are TGCAGTACGATAACTGTGGGGGCCAATGAGCAGTTCTTC.

The rearrangement links TRBV6-1 to TRBJ1-4, with 9 bases identical to TRBD1. Trimming cost V 10 bases and J 7 bases; bases outside gene matches: 13. The CDR3 is 15 residues long. Germline CDR1 and CDR2: MNHNS and SASEGT. The chain's CDR3 is CATRKDRGWGEKLFF. DNA for the CDR3: TGTGCCACCAGGAAGGACAGGGGTTGGGGTGAAAAACTGTTTTTT.

The sample holds many counts of this clonotype. The chain is built from TRBV6-1 and TRBJ1-2, with D tentatively TRBD1 (5 bases). The V end was cut by 4 bases, the J end by 0 bases, with 12 bases between. The CDR3 length is 15 residues. Germline CDR1 and CDR2: MNHNS and SASEGT. CDR3 DNA sequence: TGTGCCAGCAGTGGGTTAACAGGAGCTAACTATGGCTACACCTTC. Protein sequence: CASSGLTGANYGYTF.

With regard to this clonotype: Mismatch with germline at one junction end may stem from a read error. The J gene is TRBJ2-3, the V gene TRBV12-3 or TRBV12-4; 12 nucleotides match TRBD2. The CDR3 sequence is 13 residues long. CDR3 coding DNA: TGTGCCAGCAGTTTGCAGTATAGGACTAGCGGGGATTTT. It codes for CASSLQYRTSGDF.

This clonotype was recorded many times. The V and J genes are TRBV27 and TRBJ2-3; D remains unclear. CDR1 MNHEY and CDR2 SMNVEV come from the germline V gene (reference sequence). The V and J ends lost 3 bases and 4 bases respectively, with 8 bases between them. The CDR3 length is 13 residues. CDR3 amino acids: CASSFSFADTQYF. The CDR3 DNA follows: TGTGCCAGCAGTTTTTCGTTTGCAGATACGCAGTATTTT.

This clonotype occurred many times. The genes are TRBV29-1 and TRBJ2-7; perhaps TRBD2 as D (6 bases). This CDR3 comprises 14 residues. Trimming removed 6 bases from V and 3 bases from J, with 18 bases in between. Germline values: CDR1 SQVTM, CDR2 ANQGSEA. In DNA, the CDR3 is TGCAGCGTGGAAAAACCGGGGGTTAGCTACGAGCAGTACTTC. Protein sequence: CSVEKPGVSYEQYF.

The rearrangement uses TRBV5-1 and TRBJ2-7, with 11 bases lining up with TRBD2. The CDR3 contains 15 residues. Germline V gene sequence: CDR1 SGHRS, CDR2 YFSETQ. Unmatched junction bases numbered 5, after V lost 3 bases and J lost 3 bases. In nucleotides, the CDR3 is TGCGCCAGCAGCTCGGGACTAGCGGAGTTCTACGAGCAGTACTTC. This translates into CASSSGLAEFYEQYF.

The gene calls are TRBV4-1 and TRBJ2-5; 8 nucleotides align to TRBD1. Germline CDR1 reads MGHRA; CDR2 reads YSYEKL. V lost 2 bases, J lost 3 bases, and 8 bases stayed unmatched. This CDR3 has 16 residues. CDR3 loop: CASSQTRGRREETQYF. DNA of the CDR3: TGCGCCAGCAGCCAAACCAGGGGGCGCCGGGAAGAGACCCAGTACTTC.

This chain joins TRBV12-3 or TRBV12-4 and TRBJ2-1; D is tentatively TRBD1 or TRBD2 (6 bases each). CDR3 length: 14 amino acids. Trimming cost V 11 bases and J 7 bases, with 21 bases left between them. In DNA form, the CDR3 reads TGTGCCTACACCTGGGGGGCTCCCGGGAATGAGCAGTTCTTC. The encoded protein is CAYTWGAPGNEQFF.

This clonotype has more than one count but fewer than ten. The CDR3 sequence: CASSDHRGGNEQFF. In nucleotides, the CDR3 is TGTGCCAGCAGTGACCACAGGGGAGGGAATGAGCAGTTCTTC. The chain employs TRBV25-1 and TRBJ2-1; D is perhaps TRBD1 or TRBD2 (7 bases each). This CDR3 has 14 residues. V lost 3 bases and J lost 7, with 13 bases in between. Germline CDR1 MGHDK, CDR2 SYGVNS.

The rearrangement links TRBV10-2 to TRBJ1-1; D is possibly TRBD1 (5 bases). The CDR3 has 13 residues. Trimming took 10 bases from V and 0 from J, leaving 12 bases between them. Germline V gene data show CDR1 as WSHSY and CDR2 as SAAADI. This CDR3 reads CATLTEMNTEAFF. In nucleotides, the CDR3 is TGCGCCACCCTGACAGAGATGAACACTGAAGCTTTCTTT.

This clonotype came up many times. The chain combines TRBV3-1 with TRBJ1-3; D is uncertain. CDR3 length: 13 residues. Trimming shortened V by 2 bases and J by 3 bases, and 5 bases separated the two germline ends. Per germline, CDR1 LGHDT and CDR2 YNNKEL (reference sequence). The CDR3 reads CASSQPSGNTIYF. CDR3 nucleotides: TGTGCCAGCAGCCAACCGAGTGGAAACACCATATATTTT.

As to this clonotype: As the CDR3 is not closed by the conserved phenylalanine or tryptophan, this likely results from a read error. CDR3 nucleotides: TGCAGTGCTTGGCCCTCAGGGGCGAGGATTTCACCCCTCCACCTT. As protein: CSAWPSGARISPLHL. The chain uses TRBV20-1 and TRBJ1-6; a possible D gene is TRBD1 (6 bases). V lost 5 bases, J lost 9 bases, and 20 bases lay in between. Germline V gene data show CDR1 as DFQATT and CDR2 as SNEGSKA (reference sequence). The CDR3 is made up of 15 amino acids.

This clonotype has ten or more counts. The chain recombines TRBV7-9 with TRBJ2-1, with D possibly TRBD1 on 5 matching bases. Germline V CDR1 and CDR2: SEHNR, FQNEAQ (reference sequence). CDR3 size: 16 residues. Trimming removed 1 base at V and 13 bases at J, with 23 bases between. The DNA for the CDR3 is TGTGCCAGCAGCTTAGACCTTGGGGCCCTAGACAATGCACAGTTCTTC. It specifies CASSLDLGALDNAQFF. The whole variable domain, filled in from reference TRBV7-9 and TRBJ2-1, reads DTGVSQNPRHKITKRGQNVTFRCDPISEHNRLYWYRQTLGQGPEFLTYFQNEAQLEKSRLLSDRFSAERPKGSFSTLEIQRTEQGDSAMYLCASSLDLGALDNAQFFGPGTRLTVL.

The table lists this clonotype with a few counts. This may arise from a read error, as a much more abundant clone is one base away. The chain links TRBV7-2 to TRBJ2-7; TRBD2 agrees at 8 bases. Germline CDR1 SGHTA, CDR2 FQGNSA. The CDR3 consists of 17 residues. J was trimmed by 6 bases and V by 1 base; bases with no gene match: 14. CDR3 residues: CASSLEGGGGPSSEQYF. Here the CDR3 DNA reads TGTGCCAGCAGCTTAGAGGGTGGCGGGGGGCCTTCTTCCGAGCAGTACTTC.

The table lists this clonotype with many counts. The rearrangement uses TRBV7-9 and TRBJ1-2; 9 positions agree with TRBD1. The J segment lost 1 base and the V segment lost 5 bases, leaving 11 bases of the junction unmatched. CDR3 size: 17 residues. Germline-derived CDR1 and CDR2 are SEHNR and FQNEAQ (reference sequence). As DNA, the CDR3 is TGTGCCAGCAGCCTATACGGACAGGGGCTATTTAACTATGGCTACACCTTC. Protein sequence: CASSLYGQGLFNYGYTF.

This clonotype occurred once. This chain connects TRBV10-3 to TRBJ2-7; no firm D call. In germline, CDR1 is ENHRY, CDR2 SYGVKD. CDR3 size: 11 residues. The V and J ends lost 7 bases and 3 bases respectively, with 7 bases between them. The chain's CDR3 is CAIKSGYEQYF. In DNA form, the CDR3 reads TGTGCCATCAAATCAGGCTACGAGCAGTACTTC.

This clonotype was detected ten times or more. The rearrangement links TRBV14 to TRBJ1-2; 7 nucleotides line up with TRBD1. Germline V gives CDR1 SGHDN, CDR2 FVKESK. CDR3 size: 16 residues. V lost 0 bases and J lost 6; bases outside the gene matches: 10. For the CDR3, the DNA is TGTGCCAGCAGCCAAGATTTCTTCGGGACAGTCAATGGCTACACCTTC. This sequence encodes CASSQDFFGTVNGYTF.

There are many counts of this clonotype. The CDR3 reads CASRISGSGTEAFF. The CDR3 bases are TGTGCCAGCAGGATATCGGGTTCTGGCACTGAAGCTTTCTTT. The V gene is TRBV7-8, the J gene TRBJ1-1; D is unresolved. The germline V and J ends were trimmed by 6 bases and 4 bases, with 15 bases remaining between them. The CDR3 has 14 amino acids. The V gene's germline CDR1 is SGHVS and CDR2 FQNEAQ.

This clonotype was counted only a few times. The chain couples TRBV4-1 to TRBJ1-2; no reliable D call. The V end lost 3 bases, the J end lost 0 bases, and 20 bases lay between the germline ends. Germline V gene sequence: CDR1 MGHRA, CDR2 YSYEKL. The CDR3 loop spans 18 amino acids. For the CDR3, the DNA is TGCGCCAGCAGCCAGTTCCCTTTTGGACGGAAAGCTAACTATGGCTACACCTTC. Translating gives CASSQFPFGRKANYGYTF.

This clonotype has a count of ten or more. The J gene is TRBJ2-1, the V gene TRBV19; D call uncertain. With 6 bases removed from V and 0 bases from J, the gap between germline ends came to 12 bases. The CDR3 consists of 15 residues. CDR1 is LNHDA and CDR2 is SQIVND in the germline V gene (reference sequence). The CDR3 region is CASRSSAVSYNEQFF. In nucleotides, the CDR3 is TGTGCCAGTAGATCCTCTGCGGTCTCCTACAATGAGCAGTTCTTC.

V is TRBV20-1 and J is TRBJ2-2, with D possibly TRBD2 on 6 matching bases. The CDR3 is 17 amino acids. In germline, CDR1 is DFQATT, CDR2 SNEGSKA (reference sequence). V lost 0 bases, J lost 0 bases, and 14 bases lay in between. The CDR3 region is CSARDPASGSNTGELFF. The CDR3 bases are TGCAGTGCTAGAGATCCGGCAAGCGGGTCGAACACCGGGGAGCTGTTTTTT.